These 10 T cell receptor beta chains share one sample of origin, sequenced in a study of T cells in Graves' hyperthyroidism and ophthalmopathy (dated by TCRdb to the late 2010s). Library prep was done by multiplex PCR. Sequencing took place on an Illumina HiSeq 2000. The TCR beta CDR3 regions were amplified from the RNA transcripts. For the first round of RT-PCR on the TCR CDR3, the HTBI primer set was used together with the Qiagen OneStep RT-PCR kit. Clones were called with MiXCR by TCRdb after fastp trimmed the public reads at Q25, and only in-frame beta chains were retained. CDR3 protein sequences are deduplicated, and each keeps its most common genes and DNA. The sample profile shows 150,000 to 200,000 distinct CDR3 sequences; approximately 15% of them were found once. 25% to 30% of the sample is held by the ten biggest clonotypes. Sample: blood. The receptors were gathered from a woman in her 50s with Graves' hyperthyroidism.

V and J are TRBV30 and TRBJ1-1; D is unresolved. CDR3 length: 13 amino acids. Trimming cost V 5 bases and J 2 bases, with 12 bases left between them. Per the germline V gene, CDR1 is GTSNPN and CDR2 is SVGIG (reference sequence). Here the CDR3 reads CAWESRVNTEAFF. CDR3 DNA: TGTGCCTGGGAAAGCAGAGTTAACACTGAAGCTTTCTTT.

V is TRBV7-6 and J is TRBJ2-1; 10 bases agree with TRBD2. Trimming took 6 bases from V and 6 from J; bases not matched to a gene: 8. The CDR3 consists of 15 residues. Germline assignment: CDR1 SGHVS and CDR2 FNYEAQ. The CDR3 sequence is CASRAPAGGVNEQFF. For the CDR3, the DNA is TGTGCCAGCAGAGCCCCAGCGGGGGGGGTCAATGAGCAGTTCTTC.

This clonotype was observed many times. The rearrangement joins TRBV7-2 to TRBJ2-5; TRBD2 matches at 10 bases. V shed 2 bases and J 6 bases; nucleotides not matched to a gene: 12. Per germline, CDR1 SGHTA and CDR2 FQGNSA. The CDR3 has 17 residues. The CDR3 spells CASSLRKERGGLKTQYF. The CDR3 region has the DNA TGTGCCAGCAGCTTAAGGAAAGAGCGGGGGGGCTTGAAGACCCAGTACTTC.

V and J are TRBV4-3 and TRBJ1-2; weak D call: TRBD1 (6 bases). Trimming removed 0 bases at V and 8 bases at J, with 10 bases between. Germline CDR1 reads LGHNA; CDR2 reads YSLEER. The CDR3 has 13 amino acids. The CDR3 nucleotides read TGCGCCAGCAGCCAAGAACAGGGAAGCGGCTACACCTTC. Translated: CASSQEQGSGYTF.

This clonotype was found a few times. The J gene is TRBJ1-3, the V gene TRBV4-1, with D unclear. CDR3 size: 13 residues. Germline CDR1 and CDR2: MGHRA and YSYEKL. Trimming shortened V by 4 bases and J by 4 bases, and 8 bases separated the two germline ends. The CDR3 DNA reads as TGCGCCAGCAGCCCCCTGCTAGGAAACACCATATATTTT. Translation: CASSPLLGNTIYF.

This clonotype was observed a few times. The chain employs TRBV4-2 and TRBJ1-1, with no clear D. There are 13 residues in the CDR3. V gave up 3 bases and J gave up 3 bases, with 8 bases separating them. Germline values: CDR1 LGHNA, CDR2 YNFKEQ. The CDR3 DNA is TGTGCCAGCAGCCAGAACCGGGACACTGAAGCTTTCTTT. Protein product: CASSQNRDTEAFF.

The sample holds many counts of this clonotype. CDR3 nucleotides: TGTGCCAGCAGTGAATCAACGGACTCCTACGAGCAGTACTTC. As protein: CASSESTDSYEQYF. V gene TRBV25-1 combines with J gene TRBJ2-7; D is unresolved. This CDR3 comprises 14 residues. Germline CDR1 is MGHDK and CDR2 is SYGVNS. V lost 1 base, J lost 0 bases, and 7 bases lay in between.

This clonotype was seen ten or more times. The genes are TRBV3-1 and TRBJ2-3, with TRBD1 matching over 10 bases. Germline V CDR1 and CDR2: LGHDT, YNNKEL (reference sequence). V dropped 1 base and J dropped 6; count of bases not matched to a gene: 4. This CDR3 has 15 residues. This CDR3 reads CASSQVDRGSDTQYF. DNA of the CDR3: TGTGCCAGCAGCCAAGTGGACAGGGGGTCGGATACGCAGTATTTT.

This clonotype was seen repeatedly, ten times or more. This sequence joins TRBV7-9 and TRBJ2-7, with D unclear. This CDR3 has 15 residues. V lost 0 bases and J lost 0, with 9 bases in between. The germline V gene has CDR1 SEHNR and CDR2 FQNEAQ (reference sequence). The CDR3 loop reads CASSLAPGHSYEQYF. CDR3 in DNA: TGTGCCAGCAGCTTAGCTCCCGGGCACTCCTACGAGCAGTACTTC.

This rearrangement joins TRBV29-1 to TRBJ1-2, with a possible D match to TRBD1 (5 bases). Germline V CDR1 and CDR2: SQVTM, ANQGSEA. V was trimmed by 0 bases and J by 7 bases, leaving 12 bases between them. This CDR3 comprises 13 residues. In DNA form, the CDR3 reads TGCAGCGTTGAAGATCCGGGGCTCTTTGGCTACACCTTC. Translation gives CSVEDPGLFGYTF.